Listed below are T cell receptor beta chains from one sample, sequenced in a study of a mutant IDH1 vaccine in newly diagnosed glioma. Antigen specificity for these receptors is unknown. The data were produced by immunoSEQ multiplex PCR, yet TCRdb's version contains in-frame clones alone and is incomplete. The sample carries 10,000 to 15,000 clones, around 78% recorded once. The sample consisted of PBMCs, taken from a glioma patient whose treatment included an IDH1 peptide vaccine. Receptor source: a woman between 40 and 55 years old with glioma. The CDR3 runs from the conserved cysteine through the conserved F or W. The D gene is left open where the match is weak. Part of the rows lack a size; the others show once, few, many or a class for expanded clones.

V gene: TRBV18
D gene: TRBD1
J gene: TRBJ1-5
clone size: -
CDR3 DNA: TGTGCCAGCTCACCGGCGACAGGGGATAATCAGCCCCAGCATTTT
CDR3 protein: CASSPATGDNQPQHF

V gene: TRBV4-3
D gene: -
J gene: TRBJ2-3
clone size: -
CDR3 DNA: TGCGCCAGCAGCCGACAGTCAGATACGCAGTATTTT
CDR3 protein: CASSRQSDTQYF

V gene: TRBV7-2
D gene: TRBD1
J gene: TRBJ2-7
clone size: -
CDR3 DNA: TGTGCCAGCAGCATGACAGGGTTCTTCTACGAGCAGTACTTC
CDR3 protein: CASSMTGFFYEQYF

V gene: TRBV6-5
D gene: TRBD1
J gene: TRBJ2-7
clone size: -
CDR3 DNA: TGTGCCAGCAGGGGACAGGCCGCCTACGAGCAGTACTTC
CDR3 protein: CASRGQAAYEQYF

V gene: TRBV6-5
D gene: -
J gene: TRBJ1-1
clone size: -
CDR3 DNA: TGTGCCAGCAGTTACTCTCGGGGTACCGAAGCTTTCTTT
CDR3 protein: CASSYSRGTEAFF

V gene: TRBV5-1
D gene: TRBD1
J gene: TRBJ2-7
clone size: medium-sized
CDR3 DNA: TGCGCCAGCAGCTTCCCCGGGACAGGGGACGAGCAGTACTTC
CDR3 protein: CASSFPGTGDEQYF

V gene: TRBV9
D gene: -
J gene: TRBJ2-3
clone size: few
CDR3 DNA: TGTGCCAGCAGCGTAGAGGGAGATACGCAGTATTTT
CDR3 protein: CASSVEGDTQYF

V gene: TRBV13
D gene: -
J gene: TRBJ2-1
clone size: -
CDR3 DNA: TGTGCCAGCAGCCCCGGTCCACGCTCCTACAATGAGCAGTTCTTC
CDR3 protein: CASSPGPRSYNEQFF

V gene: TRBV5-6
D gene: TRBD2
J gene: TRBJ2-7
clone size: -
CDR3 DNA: TGTGCCAGCAGCTTCAGCGGGAGGGTGGCTGAGCAGTACTTC
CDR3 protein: CASSFSGRVAEQYF

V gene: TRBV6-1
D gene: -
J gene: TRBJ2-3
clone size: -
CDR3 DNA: TGTGCCAGCAGTGAGACGAGCGGGGAAAGGGGGACGCAGTATTTT
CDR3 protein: CASSETSGERGTQYF

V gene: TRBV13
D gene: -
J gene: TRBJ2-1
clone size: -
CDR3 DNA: TGTGCCAGCAGCTTTGGAGGGATCGACAATGAGCAGTTCTTC
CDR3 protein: CASSFGGIDNEQFF

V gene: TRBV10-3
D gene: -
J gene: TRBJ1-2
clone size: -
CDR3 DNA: TGTGCCATCAGTGAGTCGGGCGGCTATGGCTACACCTTC
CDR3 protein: CAISESGGYGYTF

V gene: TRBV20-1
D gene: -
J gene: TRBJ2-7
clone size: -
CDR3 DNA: TGCAGTGCCCTGATCGGCGAGCAGTACTTC
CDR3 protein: CSALIGEQYF

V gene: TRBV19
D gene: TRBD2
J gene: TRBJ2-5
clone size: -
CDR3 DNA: TGTGCCAGCCGGTATAGCGGGAGGGAGACCCAGTACTTC
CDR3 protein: CASRYSGRETQYF

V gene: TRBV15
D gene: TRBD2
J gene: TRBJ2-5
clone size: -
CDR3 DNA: TGTGCCACCACCACTAGCGTCACTAGAGGAGAGACCCAGTACTTC
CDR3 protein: CATTTSVTRGETQYF

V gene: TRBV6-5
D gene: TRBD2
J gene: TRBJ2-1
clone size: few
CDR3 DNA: TGTGCCAGCAGTTACTCGACAGCGGGGATCAATGAGCAGTTCTTC
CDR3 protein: CASSYSTAGINEQFF

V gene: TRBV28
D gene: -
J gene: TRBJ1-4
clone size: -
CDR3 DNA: TGTGCCAGCAGTCTAGGGGCGCAGGGTAATGAAAAACTGTTTTTT
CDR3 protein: CASSLGAQGNEKLFF

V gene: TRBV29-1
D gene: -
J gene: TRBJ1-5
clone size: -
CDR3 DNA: TGCAGCGTTGGTTGGGCCTATCAGCCCCAGCATTTT
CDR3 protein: CSVGWAYQPQHF

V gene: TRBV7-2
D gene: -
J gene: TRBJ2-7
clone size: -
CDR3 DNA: TGTGCCAGCAGCCCGACGCAGGGTTTTGACTACGAGCAGTACTTC
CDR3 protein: CASSPTQGFDYEQYF

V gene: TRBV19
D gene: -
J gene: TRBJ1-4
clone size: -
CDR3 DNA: TGTGCCAGTAAATCAGGGCCACCCTTCGATGAAAAACTGTTTTTT
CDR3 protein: CASKSGPPFDEKLFF

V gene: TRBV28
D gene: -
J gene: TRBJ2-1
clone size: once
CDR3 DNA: TGTGCCAGCAGTCCGTACGGACAGATATACAATGAGCAGTTCTTC
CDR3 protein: CASSPYGQIYNEQFF

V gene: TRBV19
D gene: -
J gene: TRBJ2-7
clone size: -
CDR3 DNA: TGTGCCAGTAGTATAGACCAAGGTACTCAGGGGAGCGAGCAGTACTTC
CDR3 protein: CASSIDQGTQGSEQYF

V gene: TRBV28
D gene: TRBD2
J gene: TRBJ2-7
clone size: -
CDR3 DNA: TGTGCCAGCAGTGGGACTAGCGGTTCCTACGAGCAGTACTTC
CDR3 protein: CASSGTSGSYEQYF

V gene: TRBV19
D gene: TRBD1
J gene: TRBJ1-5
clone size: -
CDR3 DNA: TGTGCCAGTAGTGCCTGGACAGGGGGCCGCGGCAATCAGCCCCAGCATTTT
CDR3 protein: CASSAWTGGRGNQPQHF

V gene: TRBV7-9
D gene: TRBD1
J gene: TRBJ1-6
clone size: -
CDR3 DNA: TGTGCCAGCAGCTCCCCCGACAGGGCGGGTTCACCCCTCCACTTT
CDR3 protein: CASSSPDRAGSPLHF

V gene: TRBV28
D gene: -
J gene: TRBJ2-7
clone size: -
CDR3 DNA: TGTGCCAGCAAGTTGGACAGCTCCTACGAGCAGTACTTC
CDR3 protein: CASKLDSSYEQYF

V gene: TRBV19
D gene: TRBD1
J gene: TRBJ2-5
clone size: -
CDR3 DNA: TGTGCCAGTAGTGCTGGACAGGGGGTAGAGACCCAGTACTTC
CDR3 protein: CASSAGQGVETQYF

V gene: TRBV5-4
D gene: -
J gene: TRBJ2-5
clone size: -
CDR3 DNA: TGTGCCAGCAGCTTGGCAGGGGCAGGCCAGGGGGGGACCCAGTACTTC
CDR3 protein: CASSLAGAGQGGTQYF

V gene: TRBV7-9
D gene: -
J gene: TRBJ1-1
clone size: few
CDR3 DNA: TGTGCCAGCAGCTTCGGCAGGGGAGCTTTCTTT
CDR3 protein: CASSFGRGAFF

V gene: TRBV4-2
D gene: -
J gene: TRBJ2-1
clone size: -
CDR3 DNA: TGTGCCAGCAGCCAATCAACGGGACCGGGAGACAATGAGCAGTTCTTC
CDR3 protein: CASSQSTGPGDNEQFF

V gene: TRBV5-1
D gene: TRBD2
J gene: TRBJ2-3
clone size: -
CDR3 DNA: TGCGCCAGCAGCCACGGAGTCCGACTAGCGGGAGAAGATACGCAGTATTTT
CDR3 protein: CASSHGVRLAGEDTQYF

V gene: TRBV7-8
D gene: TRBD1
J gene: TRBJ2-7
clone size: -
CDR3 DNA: TGTGCCAGCAGCGCGGGACAGGGGGCGGCCTACGAGCAGTACTTC
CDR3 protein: CASSAGQGAAYEQYF

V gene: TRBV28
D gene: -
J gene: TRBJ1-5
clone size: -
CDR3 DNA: TGTGCCAGCAGACCCTTGGGAGGGTGGGTTCAGCCCCAGCATTTT
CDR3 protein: CASRPLGGWVQPQHF

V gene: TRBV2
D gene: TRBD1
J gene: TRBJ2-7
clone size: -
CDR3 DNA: TGTGCCAGCAGTGAGCCAGGGGACAGGTCTCCCTATCACGAGCAGTACTTC
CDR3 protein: CASSEPGDRSPYHEQYF

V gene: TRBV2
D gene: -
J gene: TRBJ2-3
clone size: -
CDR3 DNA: TGTGCCAGCAGTGAGTCTCCGATCCAAGGAGATACGCAGTATTTT
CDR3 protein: CASSESPIQGDTQYF